This passage covers 17 T cell receptor beta chains from one sample sequenced in a study of OX40 agonist ivuxolimab in advanced cancers. The protocol was immunoSEQ multiplex PCR, while the TCRdb copy is restricted to in-frame clones and leaves out a portion. Of approximately 24,000 clones listed, around 85% are singletons. Material: CD4+ or CD8+ T cells sorted from blood, obtained in a trial of the OX40 agonist ivuxolimab. These receptors came from an adult with an advanced solid tumor such as melanoma, head and neck, liver or kidney cancer.

The chain recombines TRBV11-2 with TRBJ2-5; the D call may be TRBD1 or TRBD2 (5 bases each). The germline gives CDR1 SGHAT, CDR2 FQNNGV. V was pared by 5 bases and J by 3 bases, with 22 bases between. The CDR3 length is 17 residues. Written as DNA, the CDR3 is TGTGCCAGCAGCCTAAGTTTGGCTAGCTGGGGCGAAGAGACCCAGTACTTC. Translated: CASSLSLASWGEETQYF.

Written as DNA, the CDR3 is TGTGCCAGCAGCTCTGGACAGGGGGTTAGTAAGCAGTACTTC. Translated, it gives CASSSGQGVSKQYF. The chain combines TRBV5-2 with TRBJ2-7; the table's D call of TRBD1 was not tested on the DNA. TRBV5-2 is a known pseudogene. The CDR3 consists of 14 residues.

The chain joins TRBV6-5 to TRBJ2-7; 10 nucleotides agree with TRBD1. CDR1 and CDR2 (germline): MNHEY, SVGAGI. This CDR3 has 15 residues. The trim removed 2 bases at V and 2 bases at J, leaving 3 bases unmatched. The CDR3 nucleotides are TGTGCCAGCAGTTACGGGACAGGGGAGACCTACGAGCAGTACTTC. This encodes CASSYGTGETYEQYF.

The V and J genes are TRBV29-1 and TRBJ2-1; 11 bases line up with TRBD2. Germline-derived CDR1 and CDR2 are SQVTM and ANQGSEA. The trim removed 7 bases at V and 9 bases at J, leaving 5 bases unmatched. CDR3 length: 12 amino acids. The CDR3, as DNA: TGCAGCGGTGTACTAGCGGGGGCTGAGCAGTTCTTC. As protein: CSGVLAGAEQFF.

V usage is TRBV4-1 and J usage is TRBJ2-7, with 8 bases aligning to TRBD1. CDR3 length: 15 amino acids. V lost 0 bases, J lost 6 bases, and 7 bases stayed unmatched. CDR1 MGHRA and CDR2 YSYEKL come from the germline V gene. DNA for the CDR3: TGCGCCAGCAGCCAAGAGCCGGGACAGGCTGGCGAGCAGTACTTC. This sequence encodes CASSQEPGQAGEQYF.

This chain uses TRBV19 with TRBJ2-1; tentatively, D is TRBD2 (7 bases). The germline gives CDR1 LNHDA, CDR2 SQIVND (reference sequence). The CDR3 sequence is 14 residues long. Trimming removed 5 bases from V and 8 bases from J, with 16 bases in between. The CDR3 reads CASSHKGGRDEQFF. The CDR3 DNA reads TGTGCCAGTAGTCACAAAGGGGGGAGGGATGAGCAGTTCTTC. Complete variable domain (other parts from reference TRBV19 and TRBJ2-1): DGGITQSPKYLFRKEGQNVTLSCEQNLNHDAMYWYRQDPGQGLRLIYYSQIVNDFQKGDIAEGYSVSREKKESFPLTVTSAQKNPTAFYLCASSHKGGRDEQFFGPGTRLTVL.

The gene calls are TRBV18 and TRBJ2-1; no firm D call. The CDR3 sequence is 15 residues long. The germline V and J ends were trimmed by 6 bases and 4 bases, with 16 bases remaining between them. Per the germline V gene, CDR1 is KGHSH and CDR2 is LQKENI. As DNA, the CDR3 is TGTGCCAGCTCCCCCAGTCTTAACCCTTACAATGAGCAGTTCTTC. This encodes CASSPSLNPYNEQFF.

The table lists this clone with a count of one. The chain employs TRBV4-3 and TRBJ1-1, with no clear D. Trimming took 0 bases from V and 10 from J, leaving 18 bases between them. The CDR3 has 15 residues. Germline CDR1 and CDR2: LGHNA and YSLEER. The CDR3 DNA reads as TGCGCCAGCAGCCAAGATATGGCCCTTCCTTGGTCAGCTTTCTTT. It encodes CASSQDMALPWSAFF.

The chain has TRBV6-5 and TRBJ2-3; D is uncertain. V lost 0 bases, J lost 4 bases, and 2 bases lay in between. Germline V gene lookup returns CDR1 MNHEY and CDR2 SVGAGI. CDR3 length equals 12 residues. This CDR3 is CASSYSSDTQYF. CDR3 DNA sequence: TGTGCCAGCAGTTACTCGTCAGATACGCAGTATTTT.

This sequence joins TRBV13 and TRBJ2-7; 8 bases line up with TRBD1. CDR1 PRHDT and CDR2 FYEKMQ come from the germline V gene (reference sequence). Losses at the gene ends were 0 bases for V and 2 bases for J; bases not matched to a gene: 3. This CDR3 is built from 15 residues. CDR3 nucleotide sequence: TGTGCCAGCAGCTTAGGGGCACAGGGGGCCTACGAGCAGTACTTC. Its protein is CASSLGAQGAYEQYF.

This clone was detected once. This chain links TRBV5-4 with TRBJ2-3, with 10 bases lining up with TRBD2. Germline V gives CDR1 SGHNT, CDR2 YYREEE (reference sequence). J gave up 4 bases and V 0 bases, and 8 bases lay outside the gene matches. The length of the CDR3 is 17 residues. The CDR3 DNA reads as TGTGCCAGCAGCTTGGATCTAGCGGGAGTTAGGGCAGATACGCAGTATTTT. Translation gives CASSLDLAGVRADTQYF.

The rearrangement joins TRBV5-8 to TRBJ1-1, with no clear D. CDR3 length: 13 amino acids. Trimming removed 0 bases from V and 3 bases from J, with 6 bases in between. Germline assignment: CDR1 SGHTS and CDR2 YDEGEE. CDR3 amino acids: CASSLGAYTEAFF. In DNA form, the CDR3 reads TGTGCCAGCAGCTTGGGGGCGTACACTGAAGCTTTCTTT.

The J gene is TRBJ2-1, the V gene TRBV27; 10 bases fit TRBD2. There are 16 residues in the CDR3. The germline V gene encodes CDR1 MNHEY and CDR2 SMNVEV (reference sequence). J gave up 4 bases and V 5 bases, and 8 bases lay outside the gene matches. This CDR3 is CASSESLLAGYNEQFF. DNA for the CDR3: TGTGCCAGCAGTGAATCGTTACTAGCGGGGTACAATGAGCAGTTCTTC.

This chain connects TRBV14 to TRBJ2-1; 11 bases line up with TRBD2. The germline CDR1 and CDR2 sequences are SGHDN and FVKESK. Germline trimming cut 6 bases from V and 6 bases from J; bases unmatched to any gene: 7. The CDR3 is made up of 15 amino acids. The CDR3 region is CASRSLAGGFNEQFF. CDR3 nucleotides: TGTGCCAGCAGGTCCCTAGCGGGAGGTTTCAATGAGCAGTTCTTC.

The genes are TRBV5-4 and TRBJ2-7; possibly TRBD1 or TRBD2 for D (6 bases each). The CDR3 is 14 residues long. Germline CDR1 reads SGHNT; CDR2 reads YYREEE (reference sequence). Trimming removed 2 bases from V and 6 bases from J, with 15 bases in between. The DNA of the CDR3 is TGTGCCAGCAGCTTACGGGGGCGTAGTTCCGAGCAGTACTTC. Amino acid sequence: CASSLRGRSSEQYF.

The chain uses TRBV5-5 and TRBJ2-7; tentatively, D is TRBD2 (6 bases). Germline CDR1 and CDR2: SGHKS and YYEKEE (reference sequence). V was pared by 5 bases and J by 3 bases, with 15 bases between. The CDR3 is made up of 14 amino acids. DNA for the CDR3: TGTGCCAGCAGTCAGGACTTGGGGGGCTACGAGCAGTACTTC. Its protein is CASSQDLGGYEQYF.

Written as DNA, the CDR3 is TGTGCCAGCAGCGAACATAACAGGGTATCCCACGAGCAGTACTTC. It yields the protein CASSEHNRVSHEQYF. This chain uses TRBV6-5 with TRBJ2-7; tentative D call: TRBD1 (6 bases). This CDR3 is built from 15 residues. The V gene's germline CDR1 is MNHEY and CDR2 SVGAGI. Between the trimmed V and J ends, which lost 6 bases and 5 bases, there was a span of 20 bases.